These T cell receptor beta chains were read from a single sample in a study of T cell responses to AZD1222 COVID-19 vaccine. Here immunoSEQ multiplex PCR was the method, and the copy in TCRdb shows in-frame clones only, minus some. This sample yields some 150,000 clones, of which roughly 88% are seen a single time; around 5% belongs to the top ten. The sample here was peripheral blood, taken 28 days after the second dose of the MenACWY control vaccine. The receptor source for this set is an adult who received the MenACWY meningococcal vaccine as a control. CDR3s include the opening cysteine and the closing phenylalanine or tryptophan.

TRBV7-2 | CASSPAGQAEAFF
TRBV11-2 | CASSPFPDTGNTEAFF
TRBV5-1 | CASSPDHTEAFF
TRBV18 | CASSPVTGGSTEAFF
TRBV27 | CASSSGTGLAPLHF
TRBV25-1 | CASSESAGYYGYTF
TRBV24-1 | CATSTQGNQPQHF
TRBV7-9 | CASSLSRPTGLETQYF
TRBV18 | CASSSTSPFSSYEQYF
TRBV5-1 | CASSLDGAIYNEQFF
TRBV7-6 | CASSRPGETQYF
TRBV28 | CASSLAGSYGYTF
TRBV2 | CASSERSRLNEQFF
TRBV5-1 | CASSLSSTYEQYF
TRBV7-3 | CASSLTGTSGGNEQFF
TRBV11-3 | CASGRGGASYEQYF
TRBV21-1 | CASSPGQGESPLHF
TRBV10-3 | CAIRRQGETEAFF
TRBV27 | CASSSWTGDLDEQYF
TRBV28 | CASSITGGTEAFF
TRBV28 | CASSLGGTSGRGYEQYF
TRBV5-1 | CASSWEGSSYNSPLHF
TRBV7-2 | CASSPERFRQFF
TRBV5-1 | CASSAGPSGNTIYF
TRBV7-9 | CASSSGVVQFF
TRBV12-5 | CASGLQNIALRNEQFF
TRBV11-3 | CASSPGRGHTRNTEAFF
TRBV9 | CASSVDAGGAYFGYTF
TRBV28 | CASSFQNYEQYF
TRBV7-2 | CASSLGGTGSGTEAFF
TRBV14 | CASSRGNYGYTF
TRBV3-1/TRBV3-2 | CASSHEQRLAGDNEQFF
TRBV11-2 | CASSLGGSGSQPQHF
TRBV4-3 | CASSQESHGAGELFF
TRBV24-1 | CATSGRQGARETNEKLFF
TRBV2 | CASTEGRANEKLFF
TRBV3-1/TRBV3-2 | CASSQRTGQGGNTIYF
TRBV7-8 | CASSTLGSGTEAFF
TRBV28 | CASSLRQMGAFF